Below, 16 T cell receptor beta chains from the same sample are listed, as sequenced in a study of cytomegalovirus exposure and HLA in healthy donors. The repertoire was sequenced with immunoSEQ multiplex PCR; TCRdb's copy has only in-frame clones and lacks some. This sample has approximately 140,000 clones, with almost 85% found just once. The sequencing input was PBMCs. The source of these receptors is a woman between 25 and 40 years old in good health and CMV-seronegative.

This chain connects TRBV7-3 to TRBJ2-1; TRBD2 might be the D (5 bases). In germline, CDR1 is SGHTA, CDR2 FQGTGA. The V end was cut by 5 bases, the J end by 7 bases, with 18 bases between. The CDR3 is made up of 15 amino acids. As DNA, the CDR3 is TGTGCCAGCAGCGCGGACGTAGCTAGCTGGAATGAGCAGTTCTTC. Translated: CASSADVASWNEQFF. Full variable domain (outside the CDR3, taken from reference TRBV7-3 and TRBJ2-1): GAGVSQTPSNKVTEKGKYVELRCDPISGHTALYWYRQSLGQGPEFLIYFQGTGAADDSGLPNDRFFAVRPEGSVSTLKIQRTERGDSAVYLCASSADVASWNEQFFGPGTRLTVL.

The chain employs TRBV6-5 and TRBJ1-1, with D possibly TRBD1 on 6 matching bases. Germline V gene data show CDR1 as MNHEY and CDR2 as SVGAGI. The CDR3 has 13 amino acids. V lost 2 bases and J lost 5, with 9 bases in between. The CDR3 here is CASSYNRETEAFF. CDR3 in DNA: TGTGCCAGCAGTTACAACAGGGAAACTGAAGCTTTCTTT.

This chain links TRBV4-2 with TRBJ1-2; tentative D call: TRBD1 (6 bases). This CDR3 has 14 residues. V lost 3 bases, J lost 7 bases, and 15 bases lay in between. Germline CDR1 reads LGHNA; CDR2 reads YNFKEQ. The CDR3 nucleotides read TGTGCCAGCAGCCACCTTTCAGGGGAGGGTGGCTACACCTTC. It translates to CASSHLSGEGGYTF.

The chain has TRBV4-2 and TRBJ1-3; TRBD1 agrees at 10 bases. V lost 11 bases, J lost 0 bases, and 4 bases stayed unmatched. This CDR3 region has 14 residues. The germline gives CDR1 LGHNA, CDR2 YNFKEQ. The CDR3 DNA is TGTGCCCCGGGACAGGGGACCTCTGGAAACACCATATATTTT. The encoded protein is CAPGQGTSGNTIYF.

The rearrangement joins TRBV5-1 to TRBJ2-3; 10 bases fit TRBD2. CDR1 is SGHRS and CDR2 is YFSETQ in the germline V gene. This CDR3 contains 18 residues. The junction had 7 bases not matched to a gene; V was cut back by 0 bases and J by 0 bases. The CDR3 sequence is CASSLASGGRLSTDTQYF. The CDR3 DNA is TGCGCCAGCAGCTTGGCTAGCGGGGGCAGACTTAGCACAGATACGCAGTATTTT.

The V and J genes are TRBV12-5 and TRBJ1-6; D might be TRBD1 (5 bases). Germline lookup yields CDR1 LGHNT and CDR2 FRNRAP. V was pared by 0 bases and J by 5 bases, with 17 bases between. This CDR3 contains 18 residues. The CDR3 loop reads CASGLVVSQGGDNSPLHF. The CDR3 DNA reads as TGTGCTAGTGGTTTGGTCGTAAGTCAGGGTGGAGATAATTCACCCCTCCACTTT. The variable domain in full, with the rest retrieved from reference TRBV12-5 and TRBJ1-6, is DARVTQTPRHKVTEMGQEVTMRCQPILGHNTVFWYRQTMMQGLELLAYFRNRAPLDDSGMPKDRFSAEMPDATLATLKIQPSEPRDSAVYFCASGLVVSQGGDNSPLHFGNGTRLTVT.

This clone was seen a single time. This chain links TRBV7-8 with TRBJ1-3, with D unresolved. This CDR3 spans 15 amino acids. Trimming took 0 bases from V and 0 from J, leaving 6 bases between them. Germline values: CDR1 SGHVS, CDR2 FQNEAQ. The CDR3 region is CASSLAPVSGNTIYF. The CDR3 nucleotides read TGTGCCAGCAGCTTAGCTCCGGTCTCTGGAAACACCATATATTTT.

This clone was found once. The chain combines TRBV27 with TRBJ1-4; 8 positions match TRBD1. J was trimmed by 10 bases and V by 2 bases; bases with no gene match: 6. The CDR3 spans 14 residues. From germline, CDR1 is MNHEY and CDR2 SMNVEV (reference sequence). CDR3 loop: CASSLNRGSGKLFF. The CDR3 region has the DNA TGTGCCAGCAGTTTAAACAGGGGGAGTGGAAAACTGTTTTTT.

The chain links TRBV11-2 to TRBJ1-6; D gene uncertain. The V and J ends lost 0 bases and 4 bases respectively, with 7 bases between them. Germline loops: CDR1 SGHAT, CDR2 FQNNGV. This CDR3 is built from 15 residues. The CDR3 here is CASSLESLYNSPLHF. The CDR3 DNA follows: TGTGCCAGCAGCTTAGAGTCTCTTTATAATTCACCCCTCCACTTT.

The chain joins TRBV5-4 to TRBJ1-1, with D possibly matching TRBD1 (5 bases). This CDR3 is built from 13 residues. Germline assignment: CDR1 SGHNT and CDR2 YYREEE (reference sequence). V dropped 4 bases and J dropped 7 bases, with 14 bases sitting between them. The chain's CDR3 is CASSIGHPVEAFF. The DNA of the CDR3 is TGTGCCAGCAGCATCGGACACCCCGTTGAAGCTTTCTTT.

J is TRBJ2-1 and V is TRBV27; D remains unclear. Germline V gives CDR1 MNHEY, CDR2 SMNVEV (reference sequence). This CDR3 has 14 amino acids. Trimming removed 3 bases at V and 5 bases at J, with 11 bases between. The CDR3 protein is CASSFLHPNNEQFF. The CDR3 bases are TGTGCCAGCAGTTTCCTTCACCCTAACAATGAGCAGTTCTTC.

V gene TRBV18 combines with J gene TRBJ2-3; no firm D call. The CDR3 runs to 12 residues. Trimming shortened V by 2 bases and J by 4 bases, and 4 bases separated the two germline ends. Germline V gene lookup returns CDR1 KGHSH and CDR2 LQKENI. The CDR3 region is CASSPSADTQYF. Written as DNA, the CDR3 is TGTGCCAGCTCACCATCGGCAGATACGCAGTATTTT.

This chain uses TRBV4-1 with TRBJ2-7; 10 bases are shared with TRBD2. Losses at the gene ends were 6 bases for V and 3 bases for J; bases not matched to a gene: 8. Germline CDR1 MGHRA, CDR2 YSYEKL. The CDR3 runs 15 residues. The CDR3 nucleotides are TGCGCCAGCAGTCAAACTAGCGGGAATTTCTACGAGCAGTACTTC. Protein sequence: CASSQTSGNFYEQYF.

The V gene is TRBV5-1, the J gene TRBJ1-1, with D unresolved. This CDR3 spans 15 amino acids. The V end was cut by 3 bases, the J end by 4 bases, with 16 bases between. Germline V gene sequence: CDR1 SGHRS, CDR2 YFSETQ. The CDR3 sequence: CASSSTAAGITEAFF. CDR3 sequence (DNA): TGCGCCAGCAGCTCGACGGCGGCGGGGATCACTGAAGCTTTCTTT.

This rearrangement joins TRBV7-9 to TRBJ1-1; 9 nucleotides line up with TRBD1. Germline CDR1 and CDR2: SEHNR and FQNEAQ (reference sequence). V was pared by 5 bases and J by 8 bases, with 6 bases of the junction left unmatched. The CDR3 length is 13 residues. The CDR3 DNA reads as TGTGCCAGCAGCCAAATACAGGGGGCGGAAGCTTTCTTT. This encodes CASSQIQGAEAFF.

The J gene is TRBJ2-7, the V gene TRBV2, with no clear D. Germline CDR1 is SNHLY and CDR2 is FYNNEI. Trimming shortened V by 7 bases and J by 0 bases, and 10 bases separated the two germline ends. The length of the CDR3 is 13 residues. DNA for the CDR3: TGTGCCAGCAATTTCAAGAGCTCCTACGAGCAGTACTTC. It specifies CASNFKSSYEQYF.